This T cell receptor beta chain came from a study of blood T cell repertoires in COVID-19. Overall study context: Both acute and convalescent COVID-19 samples were obtained from the United States, Italy and Spain.

CDR3 length: 18 residues. V shed 3 bases and J 5 bases; nucleotides not matched to a gene: 18. Germline lookup yields CDR1 GTSNPN and CDR2 SVGIG (reference sequence). Per the authors' pipeline: Estimates of nucleated cell counts were drawn from the amplification of reference gene primers. The table came from immunoSEQ multiplex PCR; TCRdb's copy has only in-frame clones and leaves some out. That table furnishes V, J and clone size, whereas the DNA furnished D and trimming. The top ten hold 2.1% of the sample, which has over 20,000 clones, 85% to 95% seen once. Material: peripheral blood. This TCR was sampled from a human donor in a cohort sampled during active COVID-19. The chain carries TRBV30 and TRBJ2-2; 7 nucleotides line up with TRBD2. CDR3: CAWRVKGLGNGRTGELFF. The CDR3 region has the DNA TGTGCCTGGAGGGTTAAGGGACTGGGGAACGGGAGGACCGGGGAGCTGTTTTTT.